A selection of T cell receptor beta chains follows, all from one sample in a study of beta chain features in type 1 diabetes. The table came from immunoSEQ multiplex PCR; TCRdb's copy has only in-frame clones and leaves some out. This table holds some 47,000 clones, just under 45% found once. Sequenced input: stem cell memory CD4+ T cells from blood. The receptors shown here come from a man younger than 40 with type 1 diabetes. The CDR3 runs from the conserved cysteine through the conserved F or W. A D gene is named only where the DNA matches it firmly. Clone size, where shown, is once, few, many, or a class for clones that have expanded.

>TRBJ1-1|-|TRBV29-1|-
CSVEEGGRGEAFF
TGCAGCGTTGAAGAGGGGGGAAGAGGTGAAGCTTTCTTT
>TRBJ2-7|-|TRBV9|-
CASSASKGTSYEQYF
TGTGCCAGCAGCGCTTCCAAGGGGACTTCCTACGAGCAGTACTTC
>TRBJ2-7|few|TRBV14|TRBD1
CASSLRTGAHEQYF
TGTGCCAGCAGCCTTCGAACAGGGGCCCACGAGCAGTACTTC
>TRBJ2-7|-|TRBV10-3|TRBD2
CAIRGGSGSLHEQYF
TGTGCCATCAGGGGGGGTAGCGGGAGTTTACACGAGCAGTACTTC
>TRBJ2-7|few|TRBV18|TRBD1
CASSYFGQGHHEQYF
TGTGCCAGCTCCTACTTTGGACAGGGACATCACGAGCAGTACTTC
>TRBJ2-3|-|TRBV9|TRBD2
CASSQGLAGGPGDTQYF
TGTGCCAGCAGCCAGGGACTAGCGGGAGGGCCCGGAGATACGCAGTATTTT
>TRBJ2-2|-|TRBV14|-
CASKRTANTGELFF
TGTGCCAGCAAAAGGACAGCGAACACCGGGGAGCTGTTTTTT
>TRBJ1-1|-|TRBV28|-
CASSVPVLTEAFF
TGTGCCAGCAGCGTCCCAGTATTAACTGAAGCTTTCTTT
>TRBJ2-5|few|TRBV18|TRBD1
CASSLLRDRAETQYF
TGTGCCAGCTCACTACTCCGGGACAGGGCGGAGACCCAGTACTTC
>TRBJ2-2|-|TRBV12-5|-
CASGLPYTGELFF
TGTGCTAGTGGTTTGCCTTACACCGGGGAGCTGTTTTTT
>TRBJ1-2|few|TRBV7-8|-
CASSLNGRGHGYTF
TGTGCCAGCAGCTTAAATGGCAGGGGTCATGGCTACACCTTC
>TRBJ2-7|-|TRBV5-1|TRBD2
CASSPTSGRHEQYF
TGCGCCAGCAGCCCTACTAGCGGGAGACACGAGCAGTACTTC
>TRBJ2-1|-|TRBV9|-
CASSPPGGGNEQFF
TGTGCCAGCAGCCCCCCCGGGGGTGGCAATGAGCAGTTCTTC
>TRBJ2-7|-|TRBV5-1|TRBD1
CASSQGQGGYEQYF
TGCGCCAGCAGCCAAGGACAGGGTGGCTACGAGCAGTACTTC
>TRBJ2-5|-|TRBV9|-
CASSVGIAVPRETQYF
TGTGCCAGCAGCGTAGGAATAGCCGTACCCCGGGAGACCCAGTACTTC
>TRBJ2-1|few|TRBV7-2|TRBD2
CASSPRASGIPEQFF
TGTGCCAGCAGCCCCAGGGCTAGCGGGATTCCTGAGCAGTTCTTC
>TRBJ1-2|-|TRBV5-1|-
CASSTGEGYGYTF
TGCGCCAGCTCGACAGGAGAGGGCTATGGCTACACCTTC
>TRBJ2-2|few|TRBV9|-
CASSVVVDSTGELFF
TGTGCCAGCAGCGTAGTGGTAGATTCGACCGGGGAGCTGTTTTTT
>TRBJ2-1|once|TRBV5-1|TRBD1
CASSLILGTEYNEQFF
TGCGCCAGCAGCTTAATTTTGGGGACAGAGTACAATGAGCAGTTCTTC
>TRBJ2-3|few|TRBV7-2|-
CASSLVAGLSTDTQYF
TGTGCCAGCAGCTTAGTCGCAGGGTTGAGCACAGATACGCAGTATTTT
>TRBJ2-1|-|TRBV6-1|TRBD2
CASSEKASGRGEQFF
TGTGCCAGCAGTGAAAAGGCTAGCGGGAGGGGTGAGCAGTTCTTC
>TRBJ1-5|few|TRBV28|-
CASSLRQGYQPQHF
TGTGCCAGCAGTTTGAGGCAGGGTTATCAGCCCCAGCATTTT
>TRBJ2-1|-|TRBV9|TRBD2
CASSPRTSGRVQFF
TGTGCCAGCAGCCCCCGGACTAGCGGGAGGGTTCAGTTCTTC
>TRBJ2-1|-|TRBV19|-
CASRPRVLGNEQFF
TGTGCCAGTAGACCTCGGGTTTTGGGCAATGAGCAGTTCTTC
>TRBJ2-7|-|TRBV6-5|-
CASSYSGPGDYEQYF
TGTGCCAGCAGTTACTCGGGGCCAGGGGACTACGAGCAGTACTTC
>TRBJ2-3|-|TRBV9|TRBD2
CASSVGLAVNTDTQYF
TGTGCCAGCAGCGTAGGCCTAGCGGTGAACACAGATACGCAGTATTTT
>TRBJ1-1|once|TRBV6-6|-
CASRSQAGAFF
TGTGCCAGCAGATCACAGGCCGGCGCTTTCTTT
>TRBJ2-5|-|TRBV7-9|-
CASSRVGEQYF
TGTGCCAGCAGCCGGGTGGGTGAGCAGTACTTC
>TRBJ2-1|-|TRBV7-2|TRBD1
CASSFTGDFFNEQFF
TGTGCCAGCAGTTTTACAGGGGATTTCTTCAATGAGCAGTTCTTC
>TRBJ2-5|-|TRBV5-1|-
CASSLGLVETQYF
TGCGCCAGCAGCTTGGGGCTAGTCGAGACCCAGTACTTC
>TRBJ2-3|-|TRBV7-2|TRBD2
CASSLSGRVDTQYF
TGTGCCAGCAGCCTTAGCGGGAGGGTGGATACGCAGTATTTT
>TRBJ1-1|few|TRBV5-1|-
CASSSTVQDTEAFF
TGCGCCAGCAGCTCCACAGTGCAGGACACTGAAGCTTTCTTT
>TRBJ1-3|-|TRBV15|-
CATSSQGNTIYF
TGTGCCACCAGCAGTCAAGGAAACACCATATATTTT
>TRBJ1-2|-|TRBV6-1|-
CASSEGSYGYTF
TGTGCCAGCAGTGAAGGCAGCTATGGCTACACCTTC
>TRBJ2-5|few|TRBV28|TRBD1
CASSPRDRQETQYF
TGTGCCAGCAGTCCTCGGGACAGGCAAGAGACCCAGTACTTC
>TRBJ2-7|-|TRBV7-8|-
CASSLTSSYEQYF
TGTGCCAGCAGCTTAACGAGCTCCTACGAGCAGTACTTC
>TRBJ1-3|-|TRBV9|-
CASSVGTGRIGSGNTIYF
TGTGCCAGCAGCGTAGGAACAGGGCGTATAGGCTCTGGAAACACCATATATTTT
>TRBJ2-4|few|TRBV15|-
CATRGQRNIQYF
TGTGCCACCAGAGGACAGAGAAACATTCAGTACTTC
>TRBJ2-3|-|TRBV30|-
CAWSLGMTGATDTQYF
TGTGCCTGGAGCCTGGGCATGACGGGAGCTACAGATACGCAGTATTTT
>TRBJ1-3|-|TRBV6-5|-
CASSYTQGTSGNTIYF
TGTGCCAGCAGTTACACTCAGGGGACCTCTGGAAACACCATATATTTT
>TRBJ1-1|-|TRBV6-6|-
CASNGNSVGTEAFF
TGTGCCAGCAACGGTAACAGTGTTGGGACTGAAGCTTTCTTT